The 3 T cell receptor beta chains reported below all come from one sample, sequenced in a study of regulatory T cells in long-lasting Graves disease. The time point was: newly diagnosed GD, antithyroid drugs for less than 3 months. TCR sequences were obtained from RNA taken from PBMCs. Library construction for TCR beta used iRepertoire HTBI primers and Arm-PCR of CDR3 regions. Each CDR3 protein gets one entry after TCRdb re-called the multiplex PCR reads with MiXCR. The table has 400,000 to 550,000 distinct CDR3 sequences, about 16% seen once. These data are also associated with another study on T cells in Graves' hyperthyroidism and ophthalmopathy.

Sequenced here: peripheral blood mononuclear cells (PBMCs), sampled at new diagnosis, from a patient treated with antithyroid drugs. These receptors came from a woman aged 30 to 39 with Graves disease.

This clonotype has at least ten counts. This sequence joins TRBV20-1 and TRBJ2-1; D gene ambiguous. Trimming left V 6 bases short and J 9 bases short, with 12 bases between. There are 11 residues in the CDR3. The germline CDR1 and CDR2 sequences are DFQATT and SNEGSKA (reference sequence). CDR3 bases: TGCAGTGCCGAATGGGGTGCTGAGCAGTTCTTC. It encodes CSAEWGAEQFF.

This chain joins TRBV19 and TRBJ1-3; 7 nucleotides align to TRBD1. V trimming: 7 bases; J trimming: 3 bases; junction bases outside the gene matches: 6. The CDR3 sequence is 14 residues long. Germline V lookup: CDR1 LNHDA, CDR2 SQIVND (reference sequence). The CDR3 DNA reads TGTGCCAGTAACCTACAGGGGAGTGGAAACACCATATATTTT. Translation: CASNLQGSGNTIYF. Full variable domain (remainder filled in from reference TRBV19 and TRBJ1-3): DGGITQSPKYLFRKEGQNVTLSCEQNLNHDAMYWYRQDPGQGLRLIYYSQIVNDFQKGDIAEGYSVSREKKESFPLTVTSAQKNPTAFYLCASNLQGSGNTIYFGEGSWLTVV.

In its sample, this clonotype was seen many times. In DNA form, the CDR3 reads TGTGCCAGCAGCTCGAGTCCGGGTTCTATTAGCGGCCAGGAGCAGTACTTC. Protein: CASSSSPGSISGQEQYF. The rearrangement links TRBV7-9 to TRBJ2-7; the D gene is possibly TRBD2 (6 bases). The CDR3 is made up of 17 amino acids. Germline V CDR1 and CDR2: SEHNR, FQNEAQ (reference sequence). V was shortened by 4 bases and J by 7 bases, with 26 bases between the two germline ends.